This T cell receptor beta chain was profiled in a study of radiotherapy plus CTLA-4 blockade in lung cancer. Study-wide points: Reportedly, early blood T cell clone dynamics best predicted response, with interferon-beta.

Clones were read by immunoSEQ multiplex PCR, and TCRdb kept only the in-frame ones, dropping some. Of 90,000 to 95,000 clones in the sample, about four fifths are singletons; the top ten hold around 0.78%. The sample holds one count of this clone. Its specificity is unknown. Germline V gene sequence: CDR1 KGHSH, CDR2 LQKENI. The CDR3 has 16 residues. Unmatched junction bases numbered 7, after V lost 0 bases and J lost 8 bases. The clonotype was recovered from a human donor with non-small cell lung cancer who had stable disease on radiotherapy plus ipilimumab. The sequenced sample was peripheral blood, obtained from a patient treated with radiotherapy plus ipilimumab. The rearrangement links TRBV18 to TRBJ1-4; 9 positions match TRBD1. The CDR3 spells CASSPPTGTGREKLFF. In DNA form, the CDR3 reads TGTGCCAGCTCACCACCTACCGGGACAGGGAGAGAAAAACTGTTTTTT.